The 14 T cell receptor beta chains below were found in one sample sequenced in a study of CD8 T cells in ankylosing spondylitis. Study-level findings and limits: A TCR beta motif of fewer than ten highly homologous variants appeared characteristic of ankylosing spondylitis blood.

TCRdb itself ran the 5' RACE reads through MiXCR, one entry per CDR3 protein. The sample yields about 460,000 distinct CDR3 sequences, less than 6% seen once. For these receptors, no antigen is known. Specimen: blood, either unsorted or a sorted T cell fraction (not recorded which). These receptors all come from a male donor with ankylosing spondylitis.

This clonotype was picked up many times. The chain employs TRBV10-2 and TRBJ2-1; 10 bases fit TRBD2. Germline V lookup: CDR1 WSHSY, CDR2 SAAADI. The CDR3 runs to 15 residues. V lost 6 bases to trimming and J lost 7 bases; unmatched junction nucleotides: 9. The CDR3 reads CASSQSGRARNEQFF. The CDR3 coding sequence is TGCGCCAGCAGCCAAAGCGGGAGGGCCCGGAATGAGCAGTTCTTC.

This clonotype was seen ten or more times. CDR3 sequence reads: CASSPDREGGYTF. As DNA, the CDR3 is TGTGCCAGCAGTCCGGACAGGGAGGGTGGCTACACCTTC. V and J are TRBV6-1 and TRBJ1-2; TRBD1 aligns across 8 bases. Germline lookup yields CDR1 MNHNS and CDR2 SASEGT. Trimming cost V 5 bases and J 7 bases; bases outside gene matches: 6. This CDR3 has 13 residues.

This clonotype has just a few counts. Relative to the germline gene, one junction end is altered; a read error may explain this. The chain uses TRBV20-1 and TRBJ2-4; TRBD2 might be the D (6 bases). The V gene's germline CDR1 is DFQATT and CDR2 SNEGSKA (reference sequence). The CDR3 is 12 amino acids. The DNA of the CDR3 is TGCAGTGCCAGAGTCCGGGGGAACATTCAGTACTTC. This sequence encodes CSARVRGNIQYF.

This clonotype was seen a few times. The chain links TRBV16 to TRBJ1-2, with D uncertain. CDR3 size: 13 residues. From germline, CDR1 is KGHSY and CDR2 FQNENV. The V end lost 0 bases, the J end lost 8 bases, and 10 bases lay between the germline ends. CDR3 protein: CASSQSAGSGYTF. The CDR3 nucleotides are TGTGCCAGCAGCCAATCGGCGGGTTCCGGCTACACCTTC. Full variable domain (remainder filled in from reference TRBV16 and TRBJ1-2): GEEVAQTPKHLVRGEGQKAKLYCAPIKGHSYVFWYQQVLKNEFKFLISFQNENVFDETGMPKERFSAKCLPNSPCSLEIQATKLEDSAVYFCASSQSAGSGYTFGSGTRLTVV.

This sequence joins TRBV18 and TRBJ1-1; D uncertain. Trimming cost V 8 bases and J 6 bases, with 16 bases left between them. The germline V gene has CDR1 KGHSH and CDR2 LQKENI. CDR3 length: 13 residues. CDR3 nucleotide sequence: TGTGCCAGCGCTAACACCCGGTCGGCTGAAGCTTTCTTT. It translates to CASANTRSAEAFF.

This clonotype was recorded many times. The CDR3 DNA reads as TGTGCCAGCAACAAAGGGACAGGGATTATGAACACTGAAGCTTTCTTT. This codes for CASNKGTGIMNTEAFF. The J gene is TRBJ1-1, the V gene TRBV12-3 or TRBV12-4, with TRBD1 matching over 9 bases. The V and J ends lost 7 bases and 0 bases, in that order; junction bases with no gene match: 9. The CDR3 has 16 residues.

This clonotype has ten or more counts. J is TRBJ2-7 and V is TRBV29-1, with D possibly being TRBD1 (7 bases). V lost 7 bases, J lost 6 bases, and 16 bases lay in between. The length of the CDR3 is 12 residues. Germline V CDR1 and CDR2: SQVTM, ANQGSEA. The CDR3 nucleotides are TGCAGCGGCCGACAGGGAGGTGGCGAGCAGTACTTC. Translating it yields CSGRQGGGEQYF.

The table lists this clonotype with many counts. The CDR3 reads CASSLGASGGFTDTQYF. The CDR3 region has the DNA TGTGCCAGCAGCTTAGGGGCTAGCGGGGGGTTCACAGATACGCAGTATTTT. The V and J genes are TRBV7-6 and TRBJ2-3, with 11 bases identical to TRBD2. This CDR3 contains 17 residues. Germline loops: CDR1 SGHVS, CDR2 FNYEAQ. V lost 1 base, J lost 2 bases, and 5 bases stayed unmatched. Combining the CDR3 with reference TRBV7-6 and TRBJ2-3 gives the whole variable domain GAGVSQSPRYKVTKRGQDVALRCDPISGHVSLYWYRQALGQGPEFLTYFNYEAQQDKSGLPNDRFSAERPEGSISTLTIQRTEQRDSAMYRCASSLGASGGFTDTQYFGPGTRLTVL.

This clonotype was detected ten times or more. The chain is built from TRBV4-2 and TRBJ2-1, with 12 nucleotides matching TRBD2. Trimming took 1 base from V and 6 from J; bases not matched to a gene: 4. The germline gives CDR1 LGHNA, CDR2 YNFKEQ. The CDR3 extends over 16 amino acids. CDR3 in amino acids: CASSQVGLAGLNEQFF. In DNA form, the CDR3 reads TGTGCCAGCAGCCAAGTCGGACTAGCGGGGCTCAATGAGCAGTTCTTC.

This clonotype was observed many times. V gene TRBV12-3 or TRBV12-4 combines with J gene TRBJ2-2, with 9 bases matching TRBD1. The ends lost 7 bases at V and 8 bases at J; junction bases unmatched: 14. The CDR3 runs 16 residues. CDR3 sequence reads: CASKTTGTGYAGELFF. DNA for the CDR3: TGTGCCAGCAAAACAACCGGGACAGGGTACGCGGGGGAGCTGTTTTTT.

This clonotype was recorded many times. The V call is TRBV7-9, the J call TRBJ1-2; D unclear. The germline CDR1 and CDR2 sequences are SEHNR and FQNEAQ (reference sequence). The CDR3 is 13 residues long. The V end lost 1 base, the J end lost 9 bases, and 12 bases lay between the germline ends. CDR3 residues: CASSLVSESRYTF. The CDR3, as DNA: TGTGCCAGCAGCTTAGTGTCGGAGTCTCGCTACACCTTC.

The table lists this clonotype with many counts. The J gene is TRBJ2-7, the V gene TRBV29-1, with a possible D match to TRBD2 (6 bases). The length of the CDR3 is 16 residues. CDR1 SQVTM and CDR2 ANQGSEA come from the germline V gene. The ends were cut back, 3 bases at V and 0 bases at J, with 18 bases in the middle. CDR3 sequence reads: CSVEEGTSGVSYEQYF. The CDR3 region has the DNA TGCAGCGTTGAGGAGGGAACGTCGGGAGTCTCCTACGAGCAGTACTTC.

This clonotype was seen ten or more times. The chain links TRBV29-1 to TRBJ1-4; 8 bases align to TRBD1. Per germline, CDR1 SQVTM and CDR2 ANQGSEA. The CDR3 covers 14 residues. The junction had 6 bases not matched to a gene; V was cut back by 4 bases and J by 5 bases. The CDR3, as DNA: TGCAGCGTTGGTCGACAGGGGATGAATGAAAAACTGTTTTTT. Translated: CSVGRQGMNEKLFF.

This clonotype came up many times. The chain links TRBV18 to TRBJ1-4; D possibly corresponds to TRBD1 (6 bases). Per germline, CDR1 KGHSH and CDR2 LQKENI. This CDR3 is 14 amino acids long. V gave up 0 bases and J gave up 10 bases, with 12 bases separating them. CDR3 DNA sequence: TGTGCCAGCTCACCACCCCGGACAGAAGGAAAACTGTTTTTT. Protein product: CASSPPRTEGKLFF.